This is a list of T cell receptor beta chains from one sample in a study of blood T cell repertoires in COVID-19. Using immunoSEQ multiplex PCR, the repertoire was profiled, and TCRdb retains in-frame clones only, with some absent. The sample comprises 150,000 or so clones, roughly 77% of which are singletons, and approximately 5% rests with the top ten. Sequencing used peripheral blood. These receptors originate from a woman aged 70 to 79 with COVID-19, enrolled during active disease. The CDR3 runs from the conserved cysteine through the conserved F or W. A D gene is named only where the DNA matches it firmly. Clone size is given for some rows only: seen once, a few or many times, or a class if the clone is expanded.

cdr3_length clone_size j_call v_call d_call cdr3_nt cdr3_aa
14 NA TRBJ1-2 TRBV5-1 TRBD1 TGCGCCAGCAGCTTGGGCGGACAGGGTCCTGGCTACACCTTC CASSLGGQGPGYTF
15 NA TRBJ1-2 TRBV5-1 TRBD1 TGCGCCAGCAGCTTAGAACCGGGACAGGGGGCCCGTAACACCTTC CASSLEPGQGARNTF
15 NA TRBJ1-2 TRBV6-5 NA TGTGCCAGCAGACCCGGACTCTCGGGTGGCTATGGCTACACCTTC CASRPGLSGGYGYTF
13 many TRBJ2-7 TRBV7-2 TRBD2 TGTGCCAGCAGCTTAGGATACGGGGGGGAGCAGTACTTC CASSLGYGGEQYF
14 NA TRBJ1-4 TRBV2 NA TGTGCCAGCAGTATACAGGGCGGCGGGGGGAAACTGTTTTTT CASSIQGGGGKLFF
16 few TRBJ2-7 TRBV5-1 TRBD2 TGCGCCAGCAGCTTGGTTCCTACTAGCGGGGGCTACGAGCAGTACTTC CASSLVPTSGGYEQYF
15 NA TRBJ2-2 TRBV2 TRBD1 TGTGCCAGCAGTCTCGACAGGGTGAACACCGGGGAGCTGTTTTTT CASSLDRVNTGELFF
14 NA TRBJ2-5 TRBV2 NA TGTGCCAGCAATCGGGGAACCTACCAAGAGACCCAGTACTTC CASNRGTYQETQYF
14 few TRBJ1-2 TRBV29-1 NA TGCAGCGTTTCCGACAGGCCCTTTGGTTATGGCTACACCTTC CSVSDRPFGYGYTF
18 NA TRBJ2-1 TRBV4-2 TRBD2 TGTGCCAGCAGCCAACATGTACTCACAGCGGGGGAATACAATGAGCAGTTCTTC CASSQHVLTAGEYNEQFF
15 NA TRBJ1-1 TRBV20-1 TRBD1 TGCAGTGCTAGTCCGGGACAGGGTGTGTACACTGAAGCTTTCTTT CSASPGQGVYTEAFF
13 NA TRBJ2-1 TRBV10-1 NA TGCGCCAGCAGTGAAGGGGGTGGTAATGAGCAGTTCTTC CASSEGGGNEQFF
13 NA TRBJ1-2 TRBV12-3/TRBV12-4 NA TGTGCCAGCAGTCCAACTTACCGGGACAGCTACACCTTC CASSPTYRDSYTF
17 NA TRBJ2-6 TRBV24-1 TRBD1 TGTGCCACTCAAGGGCGGGACAGGGGCTCTGGGGCCAACGTCCTGACTTTC CATQGRDRGSGANVLTF
15 once TRBJ1-1 TRBV9 NA TGTGCCAGCAGCGTAGTTCCGGACATGAACACTGAAGCTTTCTTT CASSVVPDMNTEAFF
16 once TRBJ1-2 TRBV4-3 NA TGCGCCAGCAGCCAAGATAAGGCTAGGACTGTCAATGGCTACACCTTC CASSQDKARTVNGYTF
20 NA TRBJ2-5 TRBV5-1 TRBD2 TGCGCCAGCAGCCGTACTCGGGGACTAGCGGGGGGGAGGTACCAAGAGACCCAGTACTTC CASSRTRGLAGGRYQETQYF
14 NA TRBJ1-2 TRBV5-8 NA TGTGCCAGCAGCTTGGTTAAGAGACACAACGGCTACACCTTC CASSLVKRHNGYTF
16 NA TRBJ2-4 TRBV2 NA TGTGCCAGCAGTGAAGAGGGCAGGGGCCTTAAAAACATTCAGTACTTC CASSEEGRGLKNIQYF
14 NA TRBJ1-6 TRBV19 TRBD1 TGTGCCATCGGACAGGGGGCCCCTTCTTCACCCCTCCACTTT CAIGQGAPSSPLHF
15 NA TRBJ2-6 TRBV7-9 TRBD1 TGTGCCAGCAGCTTGACAGGGGCTGGGGCCAACGTCCTGACTTTC CASSLTGAGANVLTF
14 NA TRBJ1-1 TRBV5-1 NA TGCGCCAGCAGCTCCCCTACCATGAACACTGAAGCTTTCTTT CASSSPTMNTEAFF
14 NA TRBJ1-2 TRBV4-3 NA TGCGCCAGCAGCCAAGGGGAGGCGGTCTATGGCTACACCTTC CASSQGEAVYGYTF
20 NA TRBJ1-3 TRBV23-1 NA TGCGCCAGCAGTCAATTGCGGGGGGCTCGTTCAGCGGGCTCTGGAAGCACCATATATTTT CASSQLRGARSAGSGSTIYF
12 few TRBJ2-7 TRBV7-9 NA TGTGCCAGCAGTTCTCGTTCCTACGAGCAGTACTTC CASSSRSYEQYF
12 NA TRBJ1-2 TRBV12-3/TRBV12-4 NA TGTGCCAGCAGTTTCGAGGGTGGAGGCTACACCTTC CASSFEGGGYTF
15 NA TRBJ1-2 TRBV25-1 TRBD1 TGTGCCAGCAGTGAATATAAGGGGGCAGGATATGGCTACACCTTC CASSEYKGAGYGYTF
14 once TRBJ2-7 TRBV5-6 TRBD1 TGTGCCAGCAGCGTCGGACAGGTCCCCTACGGGCAGTACTTC CASSVGQVPYGQYF
15 NA TRBJ2-5 TRBV9 TRBD2 TGTGCCAGCAGCGTCAGAGCGGGGGGCAAAGAGACCCAGTACTTC CASSVRAGGKETQYF
14 NA TRBJ1-1 TRBV28 TRBD1 TGTGCCAGCAGTCTAGGACAGGGGGTCACTGAAGCTTTCTTT CASSLGQGVTEAFF